These T cell receptor beta chains were read from a single sample in a study of T-cell memory formation after mild COVID-19. Each CDR3 protein gets one entry after TCRdb re-called the 5' RACE reads with MiXCR. The sample includes 360,000 or so distinct CDR3 sequences, 25% to 30% of them seen just once. Sequenced input: PBMCs or a T cell subset sorted from them (not recorded which). Receptor source: an adult woman who had mild COVID-19 (a few samples of this study predate the infection). Cell type and time point are not known. Both conserved end residues are part of each CDR3. Size values are once, few and many counts, or a class for expanded clones, and some rows have none.

>TRBJ2-3|many|TRBV2
CASSETSGGYRANTDTQYF
>TRBJ2-1|.|TRBV27
CASSRGTSGGSREQFF
>TRBJ1-4|few|TRBV6-2/TRBV6-3
CASSPPGMKYEKLFF
>TRBJ2-3|few|TRBV7-6
CASSLARSTDTQYF
>TRBJ2-7|.|TRBV5-4
CASSLEGPPEEQYF
>TRBJ2-4|.|TRBV2
CASSETQGLAVAKNIQYF
>TRBJ2-3|few|TRBV7-3
CASSLAALDTQYF
>TRBJ1-1|few|TRBV6-5
CASRSTPTGTEAFF
>TRBJ2-5|.|TRBV12-3/TRBV12-4
CASTPPGGRGTQYF
>TRBJ2-5|.|TRBV2
CASRVEEETQYF
>TRBJ2-7|few|TRBV25-1
CASSEPPGRVGDEQYF
>TRBJ2-1|once|TRBV9
CASSRGLAGGPLDEQFF
>TRBJ1-2|.|TRBV12-3/TRBV12-4
CASSPDPVYGYTF
>TRBJ2-4|.|TRBV3-1
CASSSPGANMQYF
>TRBJ1-2|few|TRBV12-3/TRBV12-4
CASSLTGYGGYTF
>TRBJ2-7|.|TRBV18
CASSPVGLEQYF
>TRBJ2-3|once|TRBV20-1
CSAPGLAGGPRTSTDTQYF